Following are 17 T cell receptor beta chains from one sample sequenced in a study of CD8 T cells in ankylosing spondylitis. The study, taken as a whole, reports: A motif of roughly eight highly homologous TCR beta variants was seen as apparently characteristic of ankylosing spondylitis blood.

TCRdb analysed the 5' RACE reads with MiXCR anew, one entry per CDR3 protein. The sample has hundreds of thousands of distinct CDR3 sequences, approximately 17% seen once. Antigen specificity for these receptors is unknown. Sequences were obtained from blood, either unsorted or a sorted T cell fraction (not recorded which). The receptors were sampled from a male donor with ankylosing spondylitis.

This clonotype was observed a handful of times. The CDR3 sequence is CSAKHRDRDGNSPLHF. CDR3 coding DNA: TGCAGTGCCAAGCACCGGGACAGGGACGGGAATTCACCCCTCCACTTT. This chain links TRBV20-1 with TRBJ1-6; 9 bases are shared with TRBD1. CDR3 length: 16 residues. Germline V gene lookup returns CDR1 DFQATT and CDR2 SNEGSKA (reference sequence). J was trimmed by 7 bases and V by 6 bases; bases with no gene match: 13.

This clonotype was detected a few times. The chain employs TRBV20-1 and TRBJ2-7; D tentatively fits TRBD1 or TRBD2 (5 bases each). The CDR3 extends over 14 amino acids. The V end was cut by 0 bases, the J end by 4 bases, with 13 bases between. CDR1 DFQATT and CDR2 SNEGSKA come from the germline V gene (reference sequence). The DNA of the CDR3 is TGCAGTGCTAGAGATGAGGGACCCCGTTACGAGCAGTACTTC. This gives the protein CSARDEGPRYEQYF.

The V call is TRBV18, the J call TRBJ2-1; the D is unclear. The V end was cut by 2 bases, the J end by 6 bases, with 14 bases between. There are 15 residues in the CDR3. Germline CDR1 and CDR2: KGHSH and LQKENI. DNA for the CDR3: TGTGCCAGCTCACCATATGCCGTAGAACCCAATGAGCAGTTCTTC. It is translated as CASSPYAVEPNEQFF.

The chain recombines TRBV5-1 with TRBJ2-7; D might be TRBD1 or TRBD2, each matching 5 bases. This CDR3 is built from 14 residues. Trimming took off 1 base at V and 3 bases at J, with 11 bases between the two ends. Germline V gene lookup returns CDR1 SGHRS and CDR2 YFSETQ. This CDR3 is CASSLTRGVYEQYF. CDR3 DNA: TGCGCCAGCAGCTTGACCCGGGGCGTCTACGAGCAGTACTTC.

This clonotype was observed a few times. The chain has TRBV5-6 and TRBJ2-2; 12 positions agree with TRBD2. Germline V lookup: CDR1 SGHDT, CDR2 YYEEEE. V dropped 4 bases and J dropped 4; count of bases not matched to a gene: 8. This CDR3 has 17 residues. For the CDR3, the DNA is TGTGCCAGCAGCCCTATGACTAGCGGGAGCGTCACCGGGGAGCTGTTTTTT. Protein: CASSPMTSGSVTGELFF.

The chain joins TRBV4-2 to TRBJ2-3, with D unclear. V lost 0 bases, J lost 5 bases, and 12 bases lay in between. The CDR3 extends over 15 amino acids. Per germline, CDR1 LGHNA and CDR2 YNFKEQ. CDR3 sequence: CASSQEDGKIDTQYF. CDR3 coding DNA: TGTGCCAGCAGCCAAGAGGATGGGAAGATAGATACGCAGTATTTT.

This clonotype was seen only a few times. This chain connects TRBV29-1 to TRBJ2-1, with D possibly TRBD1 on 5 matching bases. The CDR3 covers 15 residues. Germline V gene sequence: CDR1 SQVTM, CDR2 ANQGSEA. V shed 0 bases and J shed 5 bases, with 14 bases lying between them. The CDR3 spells CSVEDRGQMNNEQFF. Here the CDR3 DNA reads TGCAGCGTTGAAGATCGTGGACAAATGAACAATGAGCAGTTCTTC.

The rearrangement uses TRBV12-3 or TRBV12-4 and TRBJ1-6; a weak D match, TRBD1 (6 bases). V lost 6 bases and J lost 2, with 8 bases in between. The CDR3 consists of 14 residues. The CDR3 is CASRKGAYNSPLHF. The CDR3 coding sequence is TGTGCCAGCAGAAAGGGGGCCTATAATTCACCCCTCCACTTT.

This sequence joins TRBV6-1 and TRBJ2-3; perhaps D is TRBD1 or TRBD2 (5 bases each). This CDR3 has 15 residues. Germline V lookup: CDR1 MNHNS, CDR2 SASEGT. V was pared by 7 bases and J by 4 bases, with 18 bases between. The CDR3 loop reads CASNRGVLRADTQYF. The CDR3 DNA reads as TGTGCCAGCAACCGGGGCGTCCTTAGGGCAGATACGCAGTATTTT.

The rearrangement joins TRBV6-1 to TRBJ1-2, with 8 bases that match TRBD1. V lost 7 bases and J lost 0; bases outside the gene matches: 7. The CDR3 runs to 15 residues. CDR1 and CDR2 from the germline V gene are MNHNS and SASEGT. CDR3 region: CASNPMTGANYGYTF. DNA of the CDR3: TGTGCCAGCAACCCAATGACAGGGGCTAACTATGGCTACACCTTC.

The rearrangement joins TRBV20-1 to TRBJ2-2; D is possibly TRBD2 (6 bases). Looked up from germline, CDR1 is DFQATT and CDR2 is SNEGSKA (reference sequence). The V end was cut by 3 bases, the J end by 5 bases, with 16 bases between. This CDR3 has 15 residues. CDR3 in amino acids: CSASYAGYGTGELFF. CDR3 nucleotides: TGCAGTGCTAGTTATGCGGGATACGGGACCGGGGAGCTGTTTTTT.

The CDR3 region has the DNA TGTGCCAGCAGCTTAAATCCACTAGCGGGATACAATGAGCAGTTCTTC. This codes for CASSLNPLAGYNEQFF. The gene calls are TRBV7-2 and TRBJ2-1; TRBD2 agrees at 10 bases. The CDR3 extends over 16 amino acids. Germline trimming cut 2 bases from V and 4 bases from J; bases unmatched to any gene: 5. From germline, CDR1 is SGHTA and CDR2 FQGNSA.

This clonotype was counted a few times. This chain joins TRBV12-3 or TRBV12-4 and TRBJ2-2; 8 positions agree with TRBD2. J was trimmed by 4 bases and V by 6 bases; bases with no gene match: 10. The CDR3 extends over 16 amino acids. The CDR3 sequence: CASRGGSGEITGELFF. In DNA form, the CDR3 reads TGTGCCAGCAGGGGAGGTAGCGGGGAGATCACCGGGGAGCTGTTTTTT.

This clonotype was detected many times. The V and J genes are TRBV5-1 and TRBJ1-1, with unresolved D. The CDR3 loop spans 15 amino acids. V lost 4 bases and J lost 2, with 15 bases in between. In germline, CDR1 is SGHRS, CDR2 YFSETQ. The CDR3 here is CASSRSLGDNTEAFF. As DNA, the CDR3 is TGCGCCAGCAGCAGGAGTCTTGGGGATAACACTGAAGCTTTCTTT.

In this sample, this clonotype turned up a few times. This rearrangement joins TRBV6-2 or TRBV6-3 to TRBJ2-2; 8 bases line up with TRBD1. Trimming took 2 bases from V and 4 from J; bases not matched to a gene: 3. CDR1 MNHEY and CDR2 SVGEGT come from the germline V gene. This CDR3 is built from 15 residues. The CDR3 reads CASSYRTGSTGELFF. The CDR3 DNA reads TGTGCCAGCAGTTACCGGACAGGGAGCACCGGGGAGCTGTTTTTT.

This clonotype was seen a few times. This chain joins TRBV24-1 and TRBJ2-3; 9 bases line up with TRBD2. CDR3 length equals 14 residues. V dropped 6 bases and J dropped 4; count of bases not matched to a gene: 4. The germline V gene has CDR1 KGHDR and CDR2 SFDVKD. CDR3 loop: CATSPSGTSDTQYF. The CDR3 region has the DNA TGTGCCACCAGTCCTAGCGGGACTTCAGATACGCAGTATTTT.

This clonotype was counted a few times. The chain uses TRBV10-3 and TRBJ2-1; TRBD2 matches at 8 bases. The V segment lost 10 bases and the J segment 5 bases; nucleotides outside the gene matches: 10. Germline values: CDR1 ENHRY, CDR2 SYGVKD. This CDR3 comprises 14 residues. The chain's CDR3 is CATGRSSGNNEQFF. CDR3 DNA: TGTGCCACGGGGAGGAGTAGCGGGAACAATGAGCAGTTCTTC.